The 23 T cell receptor beta chains in this list originate from one sample, sequenced in a study of T cells after yellow fever vaccination. MiXCR was run by TCRdb on the 5' RACE reads, yielding one entry per CDR3 protein. The sample carries fewer than 400,000 distinct CDR3 sequences, roughly 10% recorded once. The sample consisted of CD4+ T cells sorted from PBMCs, taken 45 days after the yellow fever booster vaccination. The receptors here all came from a man between 18 and 35 years old who received the YFV17D yellow fever vaccine.

The gene calls are TRBV5-5 and TRBJ1-2, with D possibly TRBD1 on 5 matching bases. Deletions cut 3 bases from V and 1 base from J, with 10 bases between. CDR1 and CDR2 from the germline V gene are SGHKS and YYEKEE (reference sequence). This CDR3 has 14 residues. In DNA form, the CDR3 reads TGTGCCAGCAGCTGGGGGACGCTTAACTATGGCTACACCTTC. Its protein is CASSWGTLNYGYTF.

Notes on this clonotype: At one boundary the junction diverges from the germline segment, which might be a read error. The rearrangement links TRBV7-7 to TRBJ2-2, with TRBD2 identical over 8 bases. This CDR3 is built from 14 residues. CDR1 and CDR2 from the germline V gene are SSHAT and FNYEAQ (reference sequence). CDR3 DNA: TGTGCTAGCAGCCCGGGGGGGCTAACCGGGGAGCTGTTTTTT. Its protein is CASSPGGLTGELFF.

The J gene is TRBJ2-1, the V gene TRBV25-1; 9 bases map to TRBD2. The J segment lost 6 bases and the V segment lost 0 bases, leaving 21 bases of the junction unmatched. Germline-derived CDR1 and CDR2 are MGHDK and SYGVNS. CDR3 size: 21 residues. CDR3 coding DNA: TGTGCCAGCAGTGAATATAAATTAGGCTTTGGAGGCGGGGGGGCCACCAATGAGCAGTTCTTC. Its translation: CASSEYKLGFGGGGATNEQFF.

The chain joins TRBV9 to TRBJ2-5, with 7 bases fitting TRBD1. This CDR3 comprises 16 residues. The V and J ends lost 3 bases and 4 bases, in that order; junction bases with no gene match: 12. CDR1 SGDLS and CDR2 YYNGEE come from the germline V gene. CDR3 residues: CASSASLQGLGETQYF. CDR3 DNA: TGTGCCAGCAGCGCCTCCCTACAGGGGTTAGGAGAGACCCAGTACTTC.

This chain joins TRBV5-5 and TRBJ2-1; 12 positions agree with TRBD1. The length of the CDR3 is 17 residues. Germline loops: CDR1 SGHKS, CDR2 YYEKEE (reference sequence). The junction had 12 bases not matched to a gene; V was cut back by 4 bases and J by 7 bases. CDR3 in DNA: TGTGCCAGCAGCGAGAGGCGCCGGGACAGGGGGCGAAATGAGCAGTTCTTC. Its translation: CASSERRRDRGRNEQFF.

The rearrangement joins TRBV29-1 to TRBJ1-1; D call uncertain. V was clipped by 5 bases and J by 4 bases, with 14 bases between them. The CDR3 sequence is 13 residues long. Germline CDR1 is SQVTM and CDR2 is ANQGSEA. CDR3 bases: TGCAGCGTTTCGGGCCGCCACGCCACTGAAGCTTTCTTT. Its protein product is CSVSGRHATEAFF.

The CDR3 nucleotides read TGTGCCAGCAGCTTCTTTCAGGGGGCGGAGACCCAGTACTTC. Its translation: CASSFFQGAETQYF. The chain couples TRBV5-5 to TRBJ2-5; 8 nucleotides agree with TRBD1. The CDR3 is 14 residues long. V lost 2 bases to trimming and J lost 5 bases; unmatched junction nucleotides: 5. Germline values: CDR1 SGHKS, CDR2 YYEKEE (reference sequence). The variable domain in full, with the rest retrieved from reference TRBV5-5 and TRBJ2-5, is DAGVTQSPTHLIKTRGQQVTLRCSPISGHKSVSWYQQVLGQGPQFIFQYYEKEERGRGNFPDRFSARQFPNYSSELNVNALLLGDSALYLCASSFFQGAETQYFGPGTRLLVL.

This clonotype was picked up a small number of times. The germline gene is not matched at one end of the junction; a read error may be the cause. J is TRBJ1-6 and V is TRBV6-2 or TRBV6-3; D is ambiguous. The CDR3 extends over 17 amino acids. From germline, CDR1 is MNHEY and CDR2 SVGEGT. DNA for the CDR3: TGTGCCAGCAGCCCCCCACCAGGCAGGCGACGTAATACACCCCTCCACTTT. Translated: CASSPPPGRRRNTPLHF.

This clonotype was seen more than once but under ten times. J is TRBJ1-2 and V is TRBV6-1; D is ambiguous. The ends were cut back, 4 bases at V and 5 bases at J, with 8 bases in the middle. CDR1 MNHNS and CDR2 SASEGT come from the germline V gene. This CDR3 has 12 amino acids. The CDR3 nucleotides read TGTGCCAGCAGTGGAGACACGTATGGCTACACCTTC. Its protein product is CASSGDTYGYTF.

This clonotype was counted a few times. The chain has TRBV6-5 and TRBJ2-2; 7 bases fit TRBD1. In germline, CDR1 is MNHEY, CDR2 SVGAGI. Trimming at V came to 4 bases and at J to 3 bases, leaving 11 bases not matched to a gene. This CDR3 has 17 residues. In DNA, the CDR3 is TGTGCCAGCAGTTCCGTCCGCAGACAGGGCTACACCGGGGAGCTGTTTTTT. Encoded protein: CASSSVRRQGYTGELFF.

The chain joins TRBV3-1 to TRBJ1-3; D ambiguous. Germline assignment: CDR1 LGHDT and CDR2 YNNKEL (reference sequence). The CDR3 has 17 amino acids. The V end lost 1 base, the J end lost 2 bases, and 15 bases lay between the germline ends. CDR3 sequence: CASSQGRIELTGNTIYF. CDR3 bases: TGTGCCAGCAGCCAAGGTCGCATCGAGTTAACTGGAAACACCATATATTTT.

This clonotype has only a few counts. The chain uses TRBV6-1 and TRBJ2-3, with 9 bases fitting TRBD2. The germline V gene has CDR1 MNHNS and CDR2 SASEGT. CDR3 length: 17 amino acids. V was clipped by 4 bases and J by 2 bases; unmatched bases: 10. CDR3 nucleotides: TGTGCCAGCAGTGCAAGGGGACCTAGCGGGACCACAGATACGCAGTATTTT. It encodes CASSARGPSGTTDTQYF.

This clonotype was found a few times. V usage is TRBV10-2 and J usage is TRBJ2-7; no clear D gene. In germline, CDR1 is WSHSY, CDR2 SAAADI. The V and J ends lost 4 bases and 4 bases respectively, with 5 bases between them. The CDR3 is made up of 11 amino acids. DNA of the CDR3: TGCGCCAGCAGTGGCGGTTACGAGCAGTACGTC. Translated: CASSGGYEQYV.

This clonotype was observed many times. This chain joins TRBV6-2 or TRBV6-3 and TRBJ2-7; no clear D gene. V lost 8 bases, J lost 0 bases, and 5 bases lay in between. This CDR3 has 11 residues. Germline loops: CDR1 MNHEY, CDR2 SVGEGT. The CDR3 loop reads CASGDSYEQYF. In DNA form, the CDR3 reads TGTGCCAGCGGCGACTCCTACGAGCAGTACTTC.

The chain has TRBV6-5 and TRBJ1-4; D possibly corresponds to TRBD1 (5 bases). Trimming pared 7 bases from V and 4 bases from J, leaving 13 bases between. The CDR3 sequence is 14 residues long. Germline CDR1 reads MNHEY; CDR2 reads SVGAGI. Written as DNA, the CDR3 is TGTGCCAGCACCTCGGGCAGGGTTAATGAAAAACTGTTTTTT. This translates into CASTSGRVNEKLFF.

This chain connects TRBV18 to TRBJ2-1; 10 bases map to TRBD1. V lost 3 bases to trimming and J lost 8 bases; unmatched junction nucleotides: 7. The CDR3 loop spans 15 amino acids. The V gene's germline CDR1 is KGHSH and CDR2 LQKENI. The CDR3 DNA reads as TGTGCCAGCTCACCGGCGGGACAGGGGACCGATGAGCAGTTCTTC. Protein product: CASSPAGQGTDEQFF.

This clonotype was recorded many times. The rearrangement links TRBV12-3 or TRBV12-4 to TRBJ1-1; D may be TRBD1 (6 bases). CDR3 length equals 20 residues. The V end lost 1 base, the J end lost 1 base, and 25 bases lay between the germline ends. CDR3 nucleotides: TGTGCCAGCAGTTTAGTGCGAGCAGTCAGGGAGGGGGGGACGAACACTGAAGCTTTCTTT. Its translation is CASSLVRAVREGGTNTEAFF.

The chain combines TRBV20-1 with TRBJ1-5; D is unclear. The V gene's germline CDR1 is DFQATT and CDR2 SNEGSKA (reference sequence). The CDR3 length is 16 residues. Trimming stripped 1 base from V and 2 bases from J, with 15 bases between. CDR3 protein: CSARGPLGKGNQPQHF. DNA of the CDR3: TGCAGTGCTAGAGGGCCCCTAGGGAAGGGCAATCAGCCCCAGCATTTT.

The rearrangement links TRBV14 to TRBJ1-2, with 8 bases fitting TRBD1. Per the germline V gene, CDR1 is SGHDN and CDR2 is FVKESK. J gave up 3 bases and V 3 bases, and 6 bases lay outside the gene matches. CDR3 length: 15 amino acids. CDR3 protein: CASSHRTGMHYGYTF. The CDR3 DNA reads as TGTGCCAGCAGCCACAGGACAGGGATGCACTATGGCTACACCTTC.

The CDR3 bases are TGTGCCAGCAGCCCCTATCACCAGGGGGTCTCCTACAATGAGCAGTTCTTC. As protein: CASSPYHQGVSYNEQFF. This sequence joins TRBV6-6 and TRBJ2-1; 7 bases are shared with TRBD1. Germline V CDR1 and CDR2: MNHNY, SVGAGI (reference sequence). The CDR3 spans 17 residues. J was trimmed by 0 bases and V by 6 bases; bases with no gene match: 11.

CDR3 protein: CSVGAPGSYGYTF. The CDR3 region has the DNA TGCAGCGTTGGTGCCCCAGGGTCCTATGGCTACACCTTC. The chain is built from TRBV29-1 and TRBJ1-2, with D perhaps TRBD1 (5 bases). CDR1 SQVTM and CDR2 ANQGSEA come from the germline V gene. Trimming removed 4 bases at V and 4 bases at J, with 13 bases between. The CDR3 is 13 amino acids.

In its sample, this clonotype was seen a few times. DNA for the CDR3: TGTGCCAGCAGTCCACTCCAGGACAGGAGGACAGATACGCAGTATTTT. Encoded protein: CASSPLQDRRTDTQYF. This rearrangement joins TRBV6-5 to TRBJ2-3; 7 bases align to TRBD1. Germline CDR1 is MNHEY and CDR2 is SVGAGI. V trimming: 5 bases; J trimming: 3 bases; junction bases outside the gene matches: 11. The CDR3 has 16 amino acids.

This clonotype was detected a few times. The chain joins TRBV7-6 to TRBJ2-2; D is possibly TRBD1 (5 bases). CDR1 SGHVS and CDR2 FNYEAQ come from the germline V gene. This CDR3 contains 14 residues. The V and J ends lost 4 bases and 4 bases respectively, with 10 bases between them. The CDR3 loop reads CASSSPGFTGELFF. DNA for the CDR3: TGTGCCAGCAGCTCCCCAGGGTTCACCGGGGAGCTGTTTTTT. The full variable domain, completed using reference TRBV7-6 and TRBJ2-2, is GAGVSQSPRYKVTKRGQDVALRCDPISGHVSLYWYRQALGQGPEFLTYFNYEAQQDKSGLPNDRFSAERPEGSISTLTIQRTEQRDSAMYRCASSSPGFTGELFFGEGSRLTVL.